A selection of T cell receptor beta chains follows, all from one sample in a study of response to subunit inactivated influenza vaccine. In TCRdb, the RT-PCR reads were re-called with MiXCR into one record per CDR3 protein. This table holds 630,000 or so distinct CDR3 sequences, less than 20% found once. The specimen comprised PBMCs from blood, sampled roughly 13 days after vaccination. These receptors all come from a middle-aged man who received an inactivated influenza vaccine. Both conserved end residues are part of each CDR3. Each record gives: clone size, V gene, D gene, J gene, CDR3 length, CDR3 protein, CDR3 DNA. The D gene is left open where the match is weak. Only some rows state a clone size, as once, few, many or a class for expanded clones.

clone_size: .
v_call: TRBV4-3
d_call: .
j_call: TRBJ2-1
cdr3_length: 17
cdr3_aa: CASSQDIYRSSYNEQFF
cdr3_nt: TGCGCCAGCAGCCAAGACATATACCGTAGCTCCTACAATGAGCAGTTCTTC

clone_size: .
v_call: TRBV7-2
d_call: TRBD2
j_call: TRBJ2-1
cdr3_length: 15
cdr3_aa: CAISPSGIFYNEQFF
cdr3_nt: TGTGCCATCAGTCCCAGCGGGATTTTCTACAATGAGCAGTTCTTC

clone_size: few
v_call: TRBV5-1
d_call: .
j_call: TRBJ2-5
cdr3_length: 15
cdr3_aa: CASTSRSGYQETQYF
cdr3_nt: TGCGCCAGCACCAGTCGGTCAGGGTACCAAGAGACCCAGTACTTC

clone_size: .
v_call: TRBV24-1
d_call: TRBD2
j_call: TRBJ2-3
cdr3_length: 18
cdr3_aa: CATSDSPSGTDRTDTQYF
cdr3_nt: TGTGCCACCAGTGATTCCCCAAGCGGGACCGACCGCACAGATACGCAGTATTTT

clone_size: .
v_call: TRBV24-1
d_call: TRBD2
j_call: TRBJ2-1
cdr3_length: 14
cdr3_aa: CATSLGGRDNEQFF
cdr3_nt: TGTGCCACCAGTCTAGGAGGGAGGGACAATGAGCAGTTCTTC

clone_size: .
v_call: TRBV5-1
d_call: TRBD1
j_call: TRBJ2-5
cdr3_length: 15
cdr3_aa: CASSSWTGDRETQYF
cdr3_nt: TGCGCCAGCAGCTCCTGGACAGGCGATCGAGAGACCCAGTACTTC

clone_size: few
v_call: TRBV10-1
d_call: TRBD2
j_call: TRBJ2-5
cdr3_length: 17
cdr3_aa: CASSESIGRGISWTQYF
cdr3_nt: TGCGCCAGCAGTGAGTCCATCGGGCGGGGGATTTCTTGGACCCAGTACTTC

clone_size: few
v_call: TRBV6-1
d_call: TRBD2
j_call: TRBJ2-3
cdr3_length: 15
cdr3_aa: CASRSSGTGIDTQYF
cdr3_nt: TGTGCCAGCAGGTCTAGCGGGACTGGGATAGATACGCAGTATTTT

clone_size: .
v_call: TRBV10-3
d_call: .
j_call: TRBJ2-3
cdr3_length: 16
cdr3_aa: CAISKSPVLSTDTQYF
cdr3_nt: TGTGCCATCAGTAAGTCGCCAGTTCTCAGCACAGATACGCAGTATTTT

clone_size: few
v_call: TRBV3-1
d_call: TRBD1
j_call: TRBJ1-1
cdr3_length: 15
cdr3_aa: CASSRRDRWNTEAFF
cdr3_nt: TGTGCCAGCAGCCGTCGGGACAGGTGGAACACTGAAGCTTTCTTT

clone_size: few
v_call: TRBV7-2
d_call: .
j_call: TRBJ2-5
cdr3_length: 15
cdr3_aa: CASSFQGGKGETQYF
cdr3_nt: TGTGCCAGCAGCTTTCAGGGCGGGAAGGGGGAGACCCAGTACTTC

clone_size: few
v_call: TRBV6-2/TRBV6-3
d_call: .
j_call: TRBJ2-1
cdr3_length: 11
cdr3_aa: CASSYSMGLFF
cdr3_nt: TGTGCCAGCAGTTACTCGATGGGTTTGTTCTTC

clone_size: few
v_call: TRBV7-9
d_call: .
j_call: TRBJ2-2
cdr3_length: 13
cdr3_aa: CASSLSESRELFF
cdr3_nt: TGTGCCAGCAGCCTATCGGAGAGCCGGGAGCTGTTTTTT

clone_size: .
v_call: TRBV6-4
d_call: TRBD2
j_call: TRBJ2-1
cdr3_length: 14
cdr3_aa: CASRRTSGSFEQFF
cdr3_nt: TGTGCCAGCAGGAGGACTAGCGGGAGTTTTGAGCAGTTCTTC

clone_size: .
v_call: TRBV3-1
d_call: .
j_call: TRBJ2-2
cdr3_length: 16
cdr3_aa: CASSQELGHNTGELFF
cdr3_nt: TGTGCCAGCAGCCAAGAGTTAGGCCACAACACCGGGGAGCTGTTTTTT

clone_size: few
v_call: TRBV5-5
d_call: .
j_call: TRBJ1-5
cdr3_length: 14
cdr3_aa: CASSLRAGGQPQHF
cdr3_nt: TGTGCCAGCAGCTTACGTGCGGGTGGGCAGCCCCAGCATTTT

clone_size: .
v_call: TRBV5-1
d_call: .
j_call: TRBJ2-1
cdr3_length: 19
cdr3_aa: CASSLGRMAGHSSYNEQFF
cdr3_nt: TGCGCCAGCAGCTTGGGAAGGATGGCGGGACATAGCTCCTACAATGAGCAGTTCTTC

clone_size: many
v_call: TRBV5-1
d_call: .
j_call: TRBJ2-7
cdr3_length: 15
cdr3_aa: CASSFIDSASYEQYF
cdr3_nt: TGCGCCAGCAGCTTTATAGACAGCGCTTCCTACGAGCAGTACTTC

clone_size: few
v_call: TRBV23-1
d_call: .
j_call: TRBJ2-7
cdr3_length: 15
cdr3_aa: CASSQSSSRSYEQYF
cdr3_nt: TGCGCCAGCAGTCAATCATCTTCTAGGTCCTACGAGCAGTACTTC

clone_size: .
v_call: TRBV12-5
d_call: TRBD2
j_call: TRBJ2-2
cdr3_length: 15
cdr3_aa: CASASGTRPTGELFF
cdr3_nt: TGTGCTAGTGCCAGCGGGACTAGGCCCACCGGGGAGCTGTTTTTT

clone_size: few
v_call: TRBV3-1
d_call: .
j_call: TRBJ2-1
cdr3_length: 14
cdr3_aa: CASSQDLAYNEQFF
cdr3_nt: TGTGCCAGCAGCCAAGATTTGGCCTACAATGAGCAGTTCTTC

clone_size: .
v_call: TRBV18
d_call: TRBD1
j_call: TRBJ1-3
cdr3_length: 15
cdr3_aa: CASSATGTGGNTIYF
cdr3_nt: TGTGCCAGCTCAGCGACCGGGACAGGGGGCAACACCATATATTTT

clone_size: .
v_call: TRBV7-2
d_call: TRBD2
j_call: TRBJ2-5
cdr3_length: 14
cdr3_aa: CASSNPGLQETQYF
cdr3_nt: TGTGCCAGCAGCAACCCGGGACTACAAGAGACCCAGTACTTC

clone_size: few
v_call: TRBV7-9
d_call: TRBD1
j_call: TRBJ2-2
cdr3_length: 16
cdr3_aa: CASRTGTGLYTGELFF
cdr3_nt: TGTGCCAGCAGAACCGGGACAGGGCTATACACCGGGGAGCTGTTTTTT

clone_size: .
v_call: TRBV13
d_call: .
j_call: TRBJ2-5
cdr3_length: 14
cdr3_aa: CASTPLQVSETQYF
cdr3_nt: TGTGCCAGCACTCCCCTACAGGTTTCAGAGACCCAGTACTTC

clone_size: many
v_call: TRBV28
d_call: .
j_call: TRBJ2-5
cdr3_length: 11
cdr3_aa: CASSLSGTQYF
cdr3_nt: TGTGCCAGCAGCTTGTCTGGGACCCAGTACTTC

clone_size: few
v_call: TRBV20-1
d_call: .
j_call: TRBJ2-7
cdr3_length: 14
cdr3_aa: CSARQREYSYEQYF
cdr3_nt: TGCAGTGCTAGACAACGGGAGTACAGCTACGAGCAGTACTTC

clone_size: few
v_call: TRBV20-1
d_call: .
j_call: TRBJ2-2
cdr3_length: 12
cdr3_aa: CSAKANTGELFF
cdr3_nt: TGCAGTGCTAAGGCGAACACCGGGGAGCTGTTTTTT

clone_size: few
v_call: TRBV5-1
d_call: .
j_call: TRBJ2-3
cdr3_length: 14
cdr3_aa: CASSLDRDSDTQYF
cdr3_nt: TGCGCCAGCAGCTTGGACAGGGACTCAGATACGCAGTATTTT